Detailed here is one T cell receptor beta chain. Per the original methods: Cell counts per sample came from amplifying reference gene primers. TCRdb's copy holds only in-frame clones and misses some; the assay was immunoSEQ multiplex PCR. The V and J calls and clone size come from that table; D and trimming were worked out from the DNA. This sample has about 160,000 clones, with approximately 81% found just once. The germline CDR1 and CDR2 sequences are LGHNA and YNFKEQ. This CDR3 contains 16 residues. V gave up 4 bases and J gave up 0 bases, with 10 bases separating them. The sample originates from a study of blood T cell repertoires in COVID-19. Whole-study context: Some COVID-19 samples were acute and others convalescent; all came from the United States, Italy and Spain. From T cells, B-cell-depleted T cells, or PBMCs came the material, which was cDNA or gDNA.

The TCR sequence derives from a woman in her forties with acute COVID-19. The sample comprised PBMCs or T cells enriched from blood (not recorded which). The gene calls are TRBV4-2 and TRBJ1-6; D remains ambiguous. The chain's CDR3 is CASSPQLNSYNSPLHF. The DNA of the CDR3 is TGTGCCAGCAGCCCACAGCTGAACTCCTATAATTCACCCCTCCACTTT.